Shown below are 2 T cell receptor beta chains from a single sample sequenced in a study of identical twins. Via MiXCR, TCRdb re-called the 5' RACE reads, giving one row per CDR3 protein. The sample holds about 1.7 million distinct CDR3 sequences, 25% to 35% seen once. Sequenced sample: cord blood. These receptors were obtained from a newborn girl in good health.

This rearrangement joins TRBV7-6 to TRBJ1-1; D is unresolved. V lost 5 bases, J lost 0 bases, and 13 bases lay in between. The CDR3 length is 15 residues. Germline CDR1 SGHVS, CDR2 FNYEAQ. CDR3 sequence reads: CASSPSWAVNTEAFF. CDR3 coding DNA: TGTGCCAGCAGCCCTAGTTGGGCGGTGAACACTGAAGCTTTCTTT.

A remark on this clonotype: Sequence at one end of the junction differs from germline and may be a read error. The chain combines TRBV28 with TRBJ2-4, with 7 bases identical to TRBD2. The DNA end is more similar to TRBJ2-7, so the J call may be wrong. The V gene's germline CDR1 is MDHEN and CDR2 SYDVKM. The CDR3 extends over 15 amino acids. CDR3 region: CASSSPGGSSCEQYF. The CDR3 DNA sequence: TGTGCCAGCAGTTCGCCGGGCGGGAGTTCCTGCGAGCAGTACTTC.